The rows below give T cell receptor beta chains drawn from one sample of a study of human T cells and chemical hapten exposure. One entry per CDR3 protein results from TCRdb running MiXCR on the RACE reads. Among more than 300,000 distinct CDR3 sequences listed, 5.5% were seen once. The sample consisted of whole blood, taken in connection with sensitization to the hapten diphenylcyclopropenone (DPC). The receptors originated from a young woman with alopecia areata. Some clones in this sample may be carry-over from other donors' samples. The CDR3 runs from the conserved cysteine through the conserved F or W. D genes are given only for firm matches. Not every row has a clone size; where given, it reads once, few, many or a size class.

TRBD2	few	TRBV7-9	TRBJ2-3	CASSSTSGADTQYF	TGTGCCAGCAGCTCTACTAGCGGGGCAGATACGCAGTATTTT
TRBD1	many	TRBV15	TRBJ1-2	CATSRGYTDRGIGGYTF	TGTGCCACCAGCAGAGGCTATACGGACAGGGGAATAGGTGGCTACACCTTC
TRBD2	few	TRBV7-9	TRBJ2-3	CASSPAGVSTDTQYF	TGTGCCAGCAGCCCCGCGGGGGTCAGCACAGATACGCAGTATTTT
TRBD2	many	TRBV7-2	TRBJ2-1	CASSLISSGGVTWNEQFF	TGTGCCAGCAGCTTAATCTCTAGCGGGGGAGTGACCTGGAATGAGCAGTTCTTC
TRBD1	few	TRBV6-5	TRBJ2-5	CASSWDRVTTQYF	TGTGCCAGCAGTTGGGACAGGGTAACAACCCAGTACTTC
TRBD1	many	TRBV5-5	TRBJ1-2	CASSWGTANYGYTF	TGTGCCAGCAGCTGGGGGACAGCTAACTATGGCTACACCTTC
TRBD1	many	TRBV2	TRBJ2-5	CASSHDRGRETQYF	TGTGCCAGCAGTCATGACAGGGGGAGGGAGACCCAGTACTTC
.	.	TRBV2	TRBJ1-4	CASRGRGEKLFF	TGTGCCAGCAGGGGACGGGGGGAAAAACTGTTTTTT
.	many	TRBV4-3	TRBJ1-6	CASSQDRESPLHF	TGCGCCAGCAGCCAAGACAGGGAAAGCCCCCTCCACTTT
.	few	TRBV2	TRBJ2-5	CASSEALSSLVSQYF	TGTGCCAGCAGTGAAGCGCTTAGTTCCTTAGTTTCCCAGTACTTC
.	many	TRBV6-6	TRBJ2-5	CASSTVSQETQYF	TGTGCCAGCAGTACCGTGTCGCAAGAGACCCAGTACTTC
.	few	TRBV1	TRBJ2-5	CTGTSGGWQETQYF	TGCACCGGGACTAGCGGGGGTTGGCAAGAGACCCAGTACTTC
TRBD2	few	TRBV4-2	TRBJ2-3	CASSQVKGVAGGTDTQYF	TGTGCCAGCAGCCAAGTGAAAGGGGTCGCGGGGGGCACAGATACGCAGTATTTT
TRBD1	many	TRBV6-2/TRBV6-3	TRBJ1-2	CASSYSMMGDSGQATKSSNYGYTF	TGTGCCAGCAGTTACTCGATGATGGGTGATTCGGGACAGGCGACGAAGAGTTCTAACTATGGCTACACCTTC
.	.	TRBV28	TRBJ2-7	CATTTPRGYEQYF	TGTGCCACAACAACGCCCAGAGGCTACGAGCAGTACTTC
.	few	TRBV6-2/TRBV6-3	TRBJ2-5	CASSPVGQSAETQYF	TGTGCCAGCAGCCCAGTCGGTCAATCGGCGGAGACCCAGTACTTC
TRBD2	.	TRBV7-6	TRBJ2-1	CASSPGLAGAGEQFF	TGTGCCAGCAGCCCCGGACTAGCGGGGGCGGGTGAGCAGTTCTTC
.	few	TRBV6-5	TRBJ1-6	CASSYSSGHNSPLHF	TGTGCCAGCAGTTACTCGTCCGGACATAATTCACCCCTCCACTTT
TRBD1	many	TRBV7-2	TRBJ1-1	CASSEGQAEAFF	TGTGCCAGCAGTGAGGGACAGGCTGAAGCTTTCTTT
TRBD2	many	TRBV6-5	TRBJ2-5	CASSLGLAGTQETQYF	TGTGCCAGCAGCCTCGGACTAGCGGGGACCCAAGAGACCCAGTACTTC
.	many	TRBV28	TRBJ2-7	CASSLQGRGRHEQYF	TGTGCCAGCAGTCTTCAGGGGAGGGGAAGGCACGAGCAGTACTTC
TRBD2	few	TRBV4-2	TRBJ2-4	CASSQDSSGGAGAKNIQYF	TGTGCCAGCAGCCAAGATTCGAGCGGGGGGGCCGGGGCCAAAAACATTCAGTACTTC
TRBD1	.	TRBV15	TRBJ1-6	CATSRGTGEGSYNSPLHF	TGTGCCACCAGCAGAGGGACAGGGGAGGGCTCCTATAATTCACCCCTCCACTTT
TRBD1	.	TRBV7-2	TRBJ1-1	CASSFRQGRTEAFF	TGTGCCAGCAGCTTCCGACAGGGTCGCACTGAAGCTTTCTTT
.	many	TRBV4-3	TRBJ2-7	CASSQVPGYEQYF	TGCGCCAGCAGCCAAGTACCAGGGTACGAGCAGTACTTC
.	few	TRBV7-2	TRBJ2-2	CASSIGQANTGELFF	TGTGCCAGCAGCATCGGGCAGGCGAACACCGGGGAGCTGTTTTTT
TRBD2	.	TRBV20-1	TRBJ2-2	CCARDSGTTTGELFF	TGCTGTGCTAGAGATTCGGGGACTACCACCGGGGAGCTGTTTTTT
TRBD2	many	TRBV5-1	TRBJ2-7	CASTPPGGALVEQYF	TGCGCCAGCACTCCACCCGGGGGGGCATTGGTCGAGCAGTACTTC
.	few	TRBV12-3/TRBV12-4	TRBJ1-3	CASSPWALGGGNTIYF	TGTGCCAGCAGTCCCTGGGCCTTAGGTGGTGGAAACACCATATATTTT
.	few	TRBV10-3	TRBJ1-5	CAISESTGANQPQHF	TGTGCCATCAGTGAGTCTACAGGAGCTAATCAGCCCCAGCATTTT
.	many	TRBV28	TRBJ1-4	CASSGWVADEKLFF	TGTGCCAGCAGCGGCTGGGTCGCGGATGAAAAACTGTTTTTT
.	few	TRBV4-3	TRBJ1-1	CASSQDPELNTEAFF	TGCGCCAGCAGCCAAGATCCAGAATTGAACACTGAAGCTTTCTTT
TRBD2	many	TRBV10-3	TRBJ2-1	CAIRGTSGWAQFF	TGTGCCATCAGGGGGACTAGCGGGTGGGCCCAGTTCTTC
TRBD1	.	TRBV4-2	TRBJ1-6	CASSQDRDSNSPLHF	TGTGCCAGCAGCCAAGATCGGGACAGCAATTCACCCCTCCACTTT
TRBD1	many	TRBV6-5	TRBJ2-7	CASRNTGTDSYEQYF	TGTGCCAGCAGAAATACCGGGACAGACTCCTACGAGCAGTACTTC
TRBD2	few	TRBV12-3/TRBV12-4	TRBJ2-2	CASSLLAGSNTGELFF	TGTGCCAGCAGTTTATTAGCGGGGAGTAACACCGGGGAGCTGTTTTTT
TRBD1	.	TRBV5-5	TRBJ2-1	CASSIPPGQGAMDEQFF	TGTGCCAGCAGCATTCCGCCGGGACAGGGGGCTATGGATGAGCAGTTCTTC
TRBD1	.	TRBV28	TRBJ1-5	CASSLWDRGQPQHF	TGTGCCAGCAGTTTATGGGACAGGGGGCAGCCCCAGCATTTT
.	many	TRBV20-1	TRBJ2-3	CSAESDTQYF	TGCAGTGCCGAGTCGGATACGCAGTATTTT
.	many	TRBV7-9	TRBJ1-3	CASSRIGNTIYF	TGTGCCAGCAGCAGAATTGGAAACACCATATATTTT
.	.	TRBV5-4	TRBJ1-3	CASSLFVGPGNTIYF	TGTGCCAGCAGCCTGTTTGTCGGGCCTGGAAACACCATATATTTT
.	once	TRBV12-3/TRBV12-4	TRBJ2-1	CASRTDRSSYNEQFF	TGTGCCAGCAGGACCGACAGGAGCTCCTACAATGAGCAGTTCTTC
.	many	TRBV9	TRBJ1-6	CASSPTGSGSPLHF	TGTGCCAGCAGCCCCACAGGGTCAGGTTCACCCCTCCACTTT
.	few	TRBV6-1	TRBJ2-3	CASSEEEFYSNTDTQYF	TGTGCCAGCAGTGAAGAGGAATTCTACTCAAACACAGATACGCAGTATTTT
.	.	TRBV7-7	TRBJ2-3	CASSLALGADTQYF	TGTGCTAGCAGCTTGGCCCTAGGCGCAGATACGCAGTATTTT
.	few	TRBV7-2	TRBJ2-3	CASSPQLGGDTQYF	TGTGCCAGCAGCCCACAGCTAGGAGGAGATACGCAGTATTTT
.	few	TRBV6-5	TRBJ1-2	CASSYSSQGSPPNYGYTF	TGTGCCAGCAGTTACTCGAGTCAGGGAAGCCCTCCTAACTATGGCTACACCTTC
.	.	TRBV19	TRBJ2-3	CASGTGEGTDTQYF	TGTGCCAGTGGTACAGGGGAGGGGACAGATACGCAGTATTTT
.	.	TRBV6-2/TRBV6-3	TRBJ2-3	CASSPNLVGTQYF	TGTGCCAGCAGTCCCAATCTAGTTGGGACGCAGTATTTT
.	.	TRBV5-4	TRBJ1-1	CASQRGAGDTEAFF	TGTGCCAGTCAGAGGGGGGCCGGGGACACTGAAGCTTTCTTT
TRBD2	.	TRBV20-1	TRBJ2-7	CSATGLAGGGYSYEQYF	TGCAGTGCTACGGGACTAGCGGGGGGCGGGTACTCCTACGAGCAGTACTTC